One sample yielded the 29 T cell receptor beta chains listed below, sequenced in a study of shared clonotypes between healthy human individuals. Using immunoSEQ multiplex PCR, the repertoire was profiled, and TCRdb retains in-frame clones only, with some absent. The table has over a million clones, nearly 99% seen once. What was sequenced was naive CD4+ T cells sorted from blood. Described subset: CD45RA+ positively selected. These receptors all stem from a young man in good health.

This chain joins TRBV15 and TRBJ1-5; 7 bases align to TRBD1. The length of the CDR3 is 15 residues. Per germline, CDR1 LNHNV and CDR2 YYDKDF (reference sequence). J gave up 6 bases and V 0 bases, and 5 bases lay outside the gene matches. In DNA form, the CDR3 reads TGTGCCACCAGCAGAGATCAGAGGGGGCTTCAGCCCCAGCATTTT. Translation: CATSRDQRGLQPQHF.

The chain recombines TRBV6-9 with TRBJ1-5; D is unclear. The CDR3 extends over 18 amino acids. The V and J ends lost 1 base and 4 bases respectively, with 20 bases between them. Germline V CDR1 and CDR2: MNHGY, SVAAGI. CDR3 region: CASSYCFDVGGRNQPQHF. CDR3 coding DNA: TGTGCCAGCAGTTATTGTTTCGATGTCGGCGGAAGGAATCAGCCCCAGCATTTT.

This chain uses TRBV30 with TRBJ2-1, with TRBD2 identical over 9 bases. The CDR3 is 14 residues long. The V gene end was trimmed by 7 bases and the J gene end by 0 bases; junction bases not matched to a gene: 4. Germline V gene sequence: CDR1 GTSNPN, CDR2 SVGIG (reference sequence). CDR3 DNA: TGTGCCTTAGTTAGCGGGAGCTCCTACAATGAGCAGTTCTTC. Translation gives CALVSGSSYNEQFF.

V and J are TRBV9 and TRBJ2-3; D unclear. The CDR3 consists of 17 residues. The germline CDR1 and CDR2 sequences are SGDLS and YYNGEE. V shed 2 bases and J shed 0 bases, with 16 bases lying between them. CDR3 residues: CASSVGAVAPSTDTQYF. The CDR3 nucleotides are TGTGCCAGCAGCGTTGGAGCAGTCGCACCAAGCACAGATACGCAGTATTTT.

The chain recombines TRBV12-5 with TRBJ1-5, with D uncertain. V was cut by 1 base and J by 5 bases, with 3 bases left in between. There are 12 residues in the CDR3. Germline V gene data show CDR1 as LGHNT and CDR2 as FRNRAP. The chain's CDR3 is CASGLDHQPQHF. The CDR3 DNA reads as TGTGCTAGTGGTTTGGACCATCAGCCCCAGCATTTT.

This chain joins TRBV19 and TRBJ2-7; D possibly corresponds to TRBD2 (6 bases). CDR3 length: 14 amino acids. Germline values: CDR1 LNHDA, CDR2 SQIVND (reference sequence). V was clipped by 7 bases and J by 2 bases, with 15 bases between them. This CDR3 is CASTPGLPPYEQYF. CDR3 DNA sequence: TGTGCCAGTACTCCGGGACTTCCGCCCTACGAGCAGTACTTC.

The V gene is TRBV11-2, the J gene TRBJ2-7; no clear D. The CDR3 runs to 16 residues. The ends were cut back, 5 bases at V and 3 bases at J, with 20 bases in the middle. Germline lookup yields CDR1 SGHAT and CDR2 FQNNGV. CDR3: CASSPGGGGRDYEQYF. CDR3 DNA: TGTGCCAGCAGCCCAGGTGGCGGCGGACGAGACTACGAGCAGTACTTC.

This rearrangement joins TRBV4-1 to TRBJ2-7; 8 nucleotides match TRBD2. The CDR3 sequence is 16 residues long. The J segment lost 6 bases and the V segment lost 4 bases, leaving 14 bases of the junction unmatched. Germline values: CDR1 MGHRA, CDR2 YSYEKL. The CDR3 region is CASSLYALGTRSEQYF. DNA for the CDR3: TGCGCCAGCAGCCTCTACGCCCTTGGGACTAGGAGCGAGCAGTACTTC.

CDR3 coding DNA: TGTGCCATCAGTGAGTCGCCGCAGGGCTATGGCTACACCTTC. Amino acids: CAISESPQGYGYTF. The gene calls are TRBV10-3 and TRBJ1-2; weak D call: TRBD1 (5 bases). This CDR3 is 14 amino acids long. The germline V and J ends were trimmed by 0 bases and 4 bases, with 9 bases remaining between them. The V gene's germline CDR1 is ENHRY and CDR2 SYGVKD.

This sequence joins TRBV19 and TRBJ1-5; tentatively, D is TRBD1 (6 bases). The CDR3 sequence is 14 residues long. Germline CDR1 LNHDA, CDR2 SQIVND (reference sequence). V lost 6 bases and J 5 bases, leaving 14 bases between the germline ends. CDR3 nucleotides: TGTGCCAGTAGGAAACAGGGTGTTTATCAGCCCCAGCATTTT. Translating it yields CASRKQGVYQPQHF.

For this clone: At the DNA level, this CDR3 is encoded by other sequences in the same sample as well. The chain uses TRBV9 and TRBJ2-3; TRBD2 matches at 10 bases. The V gene end was trimmed by 0 bases and the J gene end by 5 bases; junction bases not matched to a gene: 6. CDR3 length equals 16 residues. The V gene's germline CDR1 is SGDLS and CDR2 YYNGEE. This CDR3 reads CASSVGLAGVEDTQYF. Written as DNA, the CDR3 is TGTGCCAGCAGCGTAGGGCTAGCGGGAGTTGAAGATACGCAGTATTTT.

With regard to this clone: Other DNA sequences from this sample encode an identical CDR3 as well. Here the CDR3 reads CASSRQGYEQYF. The CDR3, as DNA: TGTGCCAGCAGTCGACAGGGCTACGAGCAGTACTTC. This rearrangement joins TRBV28 to TRBJ2-7; 7 bases fit TRBD1. V gave up 5 bases and J gave up 3 bases; unmatched junction bases: 1. CDR1 is MDHEN and CDR2 is SYDVKM in the germline V gene. The CDR3 runs to 12 residues.

The rearrangement joins TRBV5-1 to TRBJ2-7, with TRBD1 as a possible D gene (5 bases). V was clipped by 3 bases and J by 5 bases, with 12 bases between them. The CDR3 has 13 residues. Germline V lookup: CDR1 SGHRS, CDR2 YFSETQ. The DNA for the CDR3 is TGCGCCAGCAGCTCACCAGGGTTCGACGAGCAGTACTTC. Its translation is CASSSPGFDEQYF.

The genes are TRBV6-6 and TRBJ2-7; D is ambiguous. The CDR3 spans 14 residues. Trimming took 7 bases from V and 0 from J, leaving 13 bases between them. Per the germline V gene, CDR1 is MNHNY and CDR2 is SVGAGI (reference sequence). The CDR3 region has the DNA TGTGCCAGCACCGACACTACGAACTCCTACGAGCAGTACTTC. Amino acid sequence: CASTDTTNSYEQYF.

The gene calls are TRBV11-2 and TRBJ2-1; no reliable D call. Germline CDR1 SGHAT, CDR2 FQNNGV. CDR3 length equals 14 residues. Between the trimmed V and J ends, which lost 6 bases and 0 bases, there was a span of 9 bases. In DNA, the CDR3 is TGTGCCAGCAGGGGCACCAGCTCCTACAATGAGCAGTTCTTC. Its translation is CASRGTSSYNEQFF.

The chain is built from TRBV7-3 and TRBJ2-2; 13 bases align to TRBD2. The J segment lost 0 bases and the V segment lost 5 bases, leaving 9 bases of the junction unmatched. Germline V CDR1 and CDR2: SGHTA, FQGTGA. This CDR3 has 19 amino acids. The CDR3 coding sequence is TGTGCCAGCAGCCCGATCCCGGGACTAGCGGGGCCGAACACCGGGGAGCTGTTTTTT. It encodes CASSPIPGLAGPNTGELFF.

A note on this clone: This sample includes further DNA sequences coding for the same CDR3. J is TRBJ1-2 and V is TRBV5-1, with no clear D. V gave up 0 bases and J gave up 5 bases, with 5 bases separating them. The CDR3 spans 12 residues. Per germline, CDR1 SGHRS and CDR2 YFSETQ. The CDR3 is CASSLGGYGYTF. The CDR3 DNA follows: TGCGCCAGCAGCTTGGGCGGGTATGGCTACACCTTC.

This clone was seen just once. The rearrangement links TRBV20-1 to TRBJ2-7; D is unresolved. Germline V CDR1 and CDR2: DFQATT, SNEGSKA (reference sequence). With 5 bases removed from V and 4 bases from J, the gap between germline ends came to 9 bases. The CDR3 is 11 amino acids. The CDR3 region has the DNA TGCAGTGCTCCACCCTTGTACGAGCAGTACTTC. Translated, it gives CSAPPLYEQYF.

The J gene is TRBJ2-1, the V gene TRBV12-5; 7 nucleotides align to TRBD2. The ends lost 7 bases at V and 4 bases at J; junction bases unmatched: 13. The CDR3 sequence is 16 residues long. Germline loops: CDR1 LGHNT, CDR2 FRNRAP. The DNA for the CDR3 is TGTGCTAGTGCCGAGTCTAGCGGCCTTCGGTACAATGAGCAGTTCTTC. This codes for CASAESSGLRYNEQFF.

Only one count was recorded for this clone. The chain couples TRBV18 to TRBJ2-1; D might be TRBD1 or TRBD2, each matching 6 bases. V lost 2 bases and J lost 9, with 17 bases in between. Germline assignment: CDR1 KGHSH and CDR2 LQKENI. The CDR3 extends over 15 amino acids. CDR3 amino acids: CASSPNGGTHSEQFF. The CDR3 DNA is TGTGCCAGCTCACCAAACGGGGGCACGCATAGTGAGCAGTTCTTC.

V gene TRBV5-1 combines with J gene TRBJ2-7; TRBD1 matches at 7 bases. The length of the CDR3 is 13 residues. V was pared by 4 bases and J by 6 bases, with 7 bases of the junction left unmatched. CDR1 and CDR2 (germline): SGHRS, YFSETQ. The CDR3 DNA reads TGCGCCAGCAGCATGACAGGGTCGGGCGAGCAGTACTTC. It yields the protein CASSMTGSGEQYF. The whole variable domain, filled in from reference TRBV5-1 and TRBJ2-7, reads KAGVTQTPRYLIKTRGQQVTLSCSPISGHRSVSWYQQTPGQGLQFLFEYFSETQRNKGNFPGRFSGRQFSNSRSEMNVSTLELGDSALYLCASSMTGSGEQYFGPGTRLTVT.

This sequence joins TRBV14 and TRBJ1-1, with D hard to call. The germline CDR1 and CDR2 sequences are SGHDN and FVKESK. Deletions cut 0 bases from V and 5 bases from J, with 7 bases between. The CDR3 sequence is 13 residues long. CDR3 amino acids: CASSQDRPTEAFF. DNA of the CDR3: TGTGCCAGCAGCCAAGATCGACCGACTGAAGCTTTCTTT. Complete variable domain (other parts from reference TRBV14 and TRBJ1-1): EAGVTQFPSHSVIEKGQTVTLRCDPISGHDNLYWYRRVMGKEIKFLLHFVKESKQDESGMPNNRFLAERTGGTYSTLKVQPAELEDSGVYFCASSQDRPTEAFFGQGTRLTVV.

Worth noting for this clone: An end of the junction does not agree with germline; a read error may underlie this. The rearrangement links TRBV5-1 to TRBJ1-3, with TRBD1 matching 7 bases. This CDR3 spans 15 amino acids. From germline, CDR1 is SGHRS and CDR2 YFSETQ. The CDR3 sequence is CASSLGQRSGNTIYF. CDR3 in DNA: TGCGCCAGCAGTTTGGGACAGAGATCTGGAAACACCATATATTTT.

The rearrangement uses TRBV7-2 and TRBJ2-2, with 11 bases aligning to TRBD2. From germline, CDR1 is SGHTA and CDR2 FQGNSA. The CDR3 sequence is 16 residues long. V lost 6 bases, J lost 5 bases, and 8 bases stayed unmatched. CDR3 in DNA: TGTGCCAGCAGTTCCACTAGCGGGAGAGGAACCGGGGAGCTGTTTTTT. Protein: CASSSTSGRGTGELFF. Together with reference TRBV7-2 and TRBJ2-2, the CDR3 gives the full variable domain: GAGVSQSPSNKVTEKGKDVELRCDPISGHTALYWYRQSLGQGLEFLIYFQGNSAPDKSGLPSDRFSAERTGGSVSTLTIQRTQQEDSAVYLCASSSTSGRGTGELFFGEGSRLTVL.

The V and J genes are TRBV7-3 and TRBJ2-3; D uncertain. This CDR3 spans 14 amino acids. Trimming took off 5 bases at V and 2 bases at J, with 11 bases between the two ends. Per germline, CDR1 SGHTA and CDR2 FQGTGA. CDR3 DNA sequence: TGTGCCAGCAGCCCCCGTATTGTCACAGATACGCAGTATTTT. Amino acid sequence: CASSPRIVTDTQYF.

This chain uses TRBV5-6 with TRBJ2-3; TRBD1 is a possible D gene (5 bases). This CDR3 is 14 amino acids long. Per germline, CDR1 SGHDT and CDR2 YYEEEE. The ends were cut back, 0 bases at V and 5 bases at J, with 10 bases in the middle. The CDR3 protein is CASSLGRVGDTQYF. The CDR3 DNA is TGTGCCAGCAGCTTGGGCAGGGTTGGAGATACGCAGTATTTT.

This chain uses TRBV13 with TRBJ2-5; TRBD1 agrees at 9 bases. CDR1 and CDR2 (germline): PRHDT, FYEKMQ (reference sequence). The CDR3 covers 15 residues. Unmatched junction bases numbered 12, after V lost 5 bases and J lost 8 bases. In nucleotides, the CDR3 is TGTGCCAGCAGCGAAACCGGGACAGGGAGGGTCACCCAGTACTTC. Its protein is CASSETGTGRVTQYF.

The chain carries TRBV10-3 and TRBJ2-7; TRBD1 matches 11 bases. V was pared by 2 bases and J by 3 bases, with 6 bases of the junction left unmatched. The CDR3 covers 16 residues. Per the germline V gene, CDR1 is ENHRY and CDR2 is SYGVKD. The CDR3 is CAISEPKGTGGYEQYF. The CDR3 nucleotides are TGTGCCATCAGTGAGCCGAAGGGGACAGGGGGCTACGAGCAGTACTTC.

Turning to this clone: The sample contains more than one DNA sequence encoding this CDR3. V is TRBV15 and J is TRBJ2-7; D may be TRBD2 (5 bases). Germline V CDR1 and CDR2: LNHNV, YYDKDF (reference sequence). Deletions cut 0 bases from V and 7 bases from J, with 7 bases between. CDR3 size: 12 residues. CDR3 sequence reads: CATSRDRGEQYF. The CDR3 DNA reads as TGTGCCACCAGCAGAGATCGGGGTGAGCAGTACTTC.